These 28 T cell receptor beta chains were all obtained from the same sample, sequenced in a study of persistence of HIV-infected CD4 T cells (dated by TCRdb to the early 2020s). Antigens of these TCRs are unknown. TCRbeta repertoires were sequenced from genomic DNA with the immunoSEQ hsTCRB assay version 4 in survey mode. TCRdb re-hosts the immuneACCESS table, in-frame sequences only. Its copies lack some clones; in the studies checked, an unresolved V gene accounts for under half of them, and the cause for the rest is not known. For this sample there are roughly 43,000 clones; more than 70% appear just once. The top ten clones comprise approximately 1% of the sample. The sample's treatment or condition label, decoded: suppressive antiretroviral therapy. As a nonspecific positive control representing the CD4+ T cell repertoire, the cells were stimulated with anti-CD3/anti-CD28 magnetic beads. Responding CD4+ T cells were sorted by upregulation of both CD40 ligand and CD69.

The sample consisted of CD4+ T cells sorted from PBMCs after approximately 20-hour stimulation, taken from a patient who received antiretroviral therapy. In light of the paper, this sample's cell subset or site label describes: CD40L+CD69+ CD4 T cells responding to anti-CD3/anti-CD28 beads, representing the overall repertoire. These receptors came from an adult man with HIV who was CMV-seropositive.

The CDR3 region is CASSFGPPTLSGNTIYF. The CDR3 nucleotides are TGCGCCAGCAGCTTCGGGCCGCCGACCCTCTCTGGAAACACCATATATTTT. This rearrangement joins TRBV5-1 to TRBJ1-3; no firm D call. The CDR3 consists of 17 residues. V lost 2 bases, J lost 0 bases, and 15 bases lay in between. Per germline, CDR1 SGHRS and CDR2 YFSETQ.

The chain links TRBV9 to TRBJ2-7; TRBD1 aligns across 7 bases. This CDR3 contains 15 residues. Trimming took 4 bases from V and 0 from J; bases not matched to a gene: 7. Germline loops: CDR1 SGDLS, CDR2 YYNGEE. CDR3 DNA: TGTGCCAGCAGCCCGGGACAGAAGAGCTCCTACGAGCAGTACTTC. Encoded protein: CASSPGQKSSYEQYF.

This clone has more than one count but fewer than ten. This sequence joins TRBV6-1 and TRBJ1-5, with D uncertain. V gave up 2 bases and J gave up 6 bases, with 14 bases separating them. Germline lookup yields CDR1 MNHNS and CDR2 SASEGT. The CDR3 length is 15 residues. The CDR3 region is CASSESRIRSQPQHF. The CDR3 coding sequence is TGTGCCAGCAGTGAATCTCGAATTAGGAGTCAGCCCCAGCATTTT.

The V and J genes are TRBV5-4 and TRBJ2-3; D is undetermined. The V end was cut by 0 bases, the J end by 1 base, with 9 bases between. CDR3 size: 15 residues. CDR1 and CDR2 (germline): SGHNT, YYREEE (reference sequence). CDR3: CASSLARQGTDTQYF. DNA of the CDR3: TGTGCCAGCAGCTTGGCCCGCCAGGGCACAGATACGCAGTATTTT.

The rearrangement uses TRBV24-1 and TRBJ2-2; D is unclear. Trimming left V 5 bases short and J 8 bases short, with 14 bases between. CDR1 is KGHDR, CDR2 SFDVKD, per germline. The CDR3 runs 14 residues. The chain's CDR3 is CATSVNLRSGELFF. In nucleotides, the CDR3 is TGTGCCACCAGTGTAAATTTGAGGTCTGGGGAGCTGTTTTTT.

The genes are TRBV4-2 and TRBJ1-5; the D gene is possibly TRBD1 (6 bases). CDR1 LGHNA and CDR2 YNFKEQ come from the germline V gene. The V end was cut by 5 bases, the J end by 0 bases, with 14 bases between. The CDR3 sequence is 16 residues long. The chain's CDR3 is CASSGSGTLSNQPQHF. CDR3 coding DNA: TGTGCCAGCAGCGGTTCCGGGACACTTAGCAATCAGCCCCAGCATTTT.

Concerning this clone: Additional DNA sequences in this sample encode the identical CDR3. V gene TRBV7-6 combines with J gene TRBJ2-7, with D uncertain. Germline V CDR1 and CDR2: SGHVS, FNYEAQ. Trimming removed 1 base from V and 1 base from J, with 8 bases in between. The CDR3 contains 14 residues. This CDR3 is CASSLDRASYEQYF. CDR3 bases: TGTGCCAGCAGCTTAGATAGAGCTTCCTACGAGCAGTACTTC.

For the CDR3, the DNA is TGTGCCAGCTCACTTAGACAGGCTGACTCCTACGAGCAGTACTTC. Its translation is CASSLRQADSYEQYF. The chain employs TRBV18 and TRBJ2-7; D perhaps matches TRBD1 (6 bases). Germline V gene lookup returns CDR1 KGHSH and CDR2 LQKENI. V dropped 4 bases and J dropped 0 bases, with 13 bases sitting between them. The CDR3 loop spans 15 amino acids.

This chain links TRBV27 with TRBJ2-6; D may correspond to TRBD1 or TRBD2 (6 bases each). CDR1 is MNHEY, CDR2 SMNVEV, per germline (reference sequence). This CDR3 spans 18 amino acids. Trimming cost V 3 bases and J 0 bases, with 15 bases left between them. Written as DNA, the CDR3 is TGTGCCAGCAGTTTGGGGCGCGGGACAAGCTCTGGGGCCAACGTCCTGACTTTC. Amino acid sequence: CASSLGRGTSSGANVLTF.

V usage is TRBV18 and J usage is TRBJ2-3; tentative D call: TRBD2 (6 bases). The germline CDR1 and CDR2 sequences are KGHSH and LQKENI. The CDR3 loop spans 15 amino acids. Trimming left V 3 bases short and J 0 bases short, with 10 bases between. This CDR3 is CASSPSGTSTDTQYF. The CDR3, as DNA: TGTGCCAGCTCACCTTCAGGGACTAGCACAGATACGCAGTATTTT.

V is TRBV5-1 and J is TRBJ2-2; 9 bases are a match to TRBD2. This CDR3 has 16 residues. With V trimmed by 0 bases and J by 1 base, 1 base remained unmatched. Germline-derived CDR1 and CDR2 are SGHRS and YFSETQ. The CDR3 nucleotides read TGCGCCAGCAGCTTGGTACTAGCGGGGAACACCGGGGAGCTGTTTTTT. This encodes CASSLVLAGNTGELFF. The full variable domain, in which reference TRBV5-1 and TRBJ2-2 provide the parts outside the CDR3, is KAGVTQTPRYLIKTRGQQVTLSCSPISGHRSVSWYQQTPGQGLQFLFEYFSETQRNKGNFPGRFSGRQFSNSRSEMNVSTLELGDSALYLCASSLVLAGNTGELFFGEGSRLTVL.

The CDR3 DNA is TGTGCCAGCAGCTTTAGGAAGGGAGGGTCGTACGAGCAGTACTTC. It specifies CASSFRKGGSYEQYF. The chain carries TRBV5-6 and TRBJ2-7, with 7 bases that match TRBD2. This CDR3 has 15 amino acids. With 2 bases clipped from V and 4 bases from J, the junction kept 9 bases outside the gene matches. The germline V gene has CDR1 SGHDT and CDR2 YYEEEE.

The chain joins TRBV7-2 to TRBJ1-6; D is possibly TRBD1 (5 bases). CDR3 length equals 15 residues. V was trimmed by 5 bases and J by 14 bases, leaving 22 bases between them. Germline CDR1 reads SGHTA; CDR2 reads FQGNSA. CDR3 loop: CASSLVGTSSGSLHF. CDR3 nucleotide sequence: TGTGCCAGCAGCCTAGTAGGGACCTCCTCAGGATCCCTCCACTTT.

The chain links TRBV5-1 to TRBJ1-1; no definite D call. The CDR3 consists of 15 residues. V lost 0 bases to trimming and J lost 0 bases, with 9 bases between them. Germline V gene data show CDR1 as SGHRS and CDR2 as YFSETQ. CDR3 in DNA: TGCGCCAGCAGCTTGGTGGCAGGAATGAACACTGAAGCTTTCTTT. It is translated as CASSLVAGMNTEAFF.

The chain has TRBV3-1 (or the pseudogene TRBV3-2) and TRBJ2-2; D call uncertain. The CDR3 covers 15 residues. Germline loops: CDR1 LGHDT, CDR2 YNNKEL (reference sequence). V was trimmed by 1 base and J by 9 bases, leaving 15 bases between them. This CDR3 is CASSQGGPLGRELFF. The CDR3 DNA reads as TGTGCCAGCAGCCAAGGTGGCCCCCTAGGACGGGAGCTGTTTTTT.

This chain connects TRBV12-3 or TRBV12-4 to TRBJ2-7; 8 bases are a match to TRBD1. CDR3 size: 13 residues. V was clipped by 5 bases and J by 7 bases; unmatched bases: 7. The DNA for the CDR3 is TGTGCCAGCAGTCCCCGGACAGGGAGGGAGCAGTACTTC. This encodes CASSPRTGREQYF.

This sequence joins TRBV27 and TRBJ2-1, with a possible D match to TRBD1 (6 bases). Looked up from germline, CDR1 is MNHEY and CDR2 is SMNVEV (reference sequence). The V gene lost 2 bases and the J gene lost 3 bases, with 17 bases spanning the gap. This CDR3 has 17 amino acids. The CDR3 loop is CASSLQLSGASYNEQFF. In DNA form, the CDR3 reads TGTGCCAGCAGTTTACAACTCTCAGGGGCAAGCTACAATGAGCAGTTCTTC.

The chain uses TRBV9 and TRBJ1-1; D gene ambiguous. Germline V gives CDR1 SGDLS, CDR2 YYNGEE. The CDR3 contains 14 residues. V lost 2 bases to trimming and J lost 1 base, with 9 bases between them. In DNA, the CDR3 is TGTGCCAGCAGCGTCGCGCCCCGGAACACTGAAGCTTTCTTT. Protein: CASSVAPRNTEAFF.

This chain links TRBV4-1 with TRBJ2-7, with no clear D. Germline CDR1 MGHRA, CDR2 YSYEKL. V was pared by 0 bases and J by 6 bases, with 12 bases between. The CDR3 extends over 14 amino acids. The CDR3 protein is CASSQDRANLEQYF. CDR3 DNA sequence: TGCGCCAGCAGCCAAGATAGGGCCAACCTCGAGCAGTACTTC.

The CDR3 DNA is TGTGCCAGCAGCCCAGGTTATCCTTTCTACGAGCAGTACTTC. This codes for CASSPGYPFYEQYF. The chain recombines TRBV7-3 with TRBJ2-7; D unresolved. CDR3 length equals 14 residues. Germline V gives CDR1 SGHTA, CDR2 FQGTGA. V was pared by 5 bases and J by 3 bases, with 14 bases between.

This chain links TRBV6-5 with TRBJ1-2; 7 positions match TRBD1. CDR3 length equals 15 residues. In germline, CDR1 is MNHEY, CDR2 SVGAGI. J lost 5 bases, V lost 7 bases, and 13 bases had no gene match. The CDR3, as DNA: TGTGCCAGCATGACGGGACAGACCCGTCTTTATGGCTACACCTTC. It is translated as CASMTGQTRLYGYTF.

CDR3 DNA: TGTGCCAGCAGCTTTCGGACGGCGAACACTGAAGCTTTCTTT. Translated: CASSFRTANTEAFF. V usage is TRBV5-5 and J usage is TRBJ1-1; D uncertain. CDR1 is SGHKS and CDR2 is YYEKEE in the germline V gene (reference sequence). V lost 2 bases and J lost 1, with 9 bases in between. The CDR3 runs 14 residues.

CDR3 loop: CATSETTGGIYEQYF. CDR3 DNA sequence: TGTGCCACCAGTGAGACGACAGGGGGAATCTACGAGCAGTACTTC. V gene TRBV24-1 combines with J gene TRBJ2-7; TRBD1 aligns across 9 bases. CDR1 KGHDR and CDR2 SFDVKD come from the germline V gene. This CDR3 is built from 15 residues. V lost 4 bases, J lost 3 bases, and 6 bases stayed unmatched.

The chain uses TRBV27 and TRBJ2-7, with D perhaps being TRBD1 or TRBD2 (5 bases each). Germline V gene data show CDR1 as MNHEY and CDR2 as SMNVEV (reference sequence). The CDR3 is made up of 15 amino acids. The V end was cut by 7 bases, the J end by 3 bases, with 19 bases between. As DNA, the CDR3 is TGTGCCAGCAAGTCTGGACCTCTGAGGGGCTACGAGCAGTACTTC. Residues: CASKSGPLRGYEQYF.

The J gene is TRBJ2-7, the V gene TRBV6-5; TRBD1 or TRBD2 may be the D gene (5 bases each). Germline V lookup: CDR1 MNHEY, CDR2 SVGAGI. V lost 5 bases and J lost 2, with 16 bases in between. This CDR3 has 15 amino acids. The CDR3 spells CASSPEGRGPYEQYF. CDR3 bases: TGTGCCAGCAGTCCGGAAGGAAGGGGACCCTACGAGCAGTACTTC.

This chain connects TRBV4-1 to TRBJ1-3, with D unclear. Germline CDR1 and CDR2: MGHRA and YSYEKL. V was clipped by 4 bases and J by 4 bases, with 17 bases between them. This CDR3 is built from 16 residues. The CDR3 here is CASSPEARSYGNTIYF. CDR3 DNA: TGCGCCAGCAGCCCCGAAGCTAGATCCTACGGAAACACCATATATTTT.

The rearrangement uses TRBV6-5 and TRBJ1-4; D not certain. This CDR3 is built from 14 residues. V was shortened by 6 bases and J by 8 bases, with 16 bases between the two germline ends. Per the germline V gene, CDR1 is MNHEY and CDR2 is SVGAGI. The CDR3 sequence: CASRDDPAREKLFF. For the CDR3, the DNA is TGTGCCAGCAGGGACGACCCAGCCCGGGAAAAACTGTTTTTT.

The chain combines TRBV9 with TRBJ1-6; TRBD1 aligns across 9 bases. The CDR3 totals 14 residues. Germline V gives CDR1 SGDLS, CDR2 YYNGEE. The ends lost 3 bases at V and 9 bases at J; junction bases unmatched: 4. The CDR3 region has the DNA TGTGCCAGCAGCGACGGGGACAGGGTTTCACCCCTCCACTTT. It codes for CASSDGDRVSPLHF.